This T cell receptor beta chain was identified during a study of blood T cell repertoires in COVID-19 (dated by TCRdb to the early 2020s). Looking at the study overall: Samples from collaborators originated in the United States, Italy and Spain and spanned both the acute and convalescent phases of COVID-19. The repertoires were released in a freely available public database intended as a resource for research on the immune response to SARS-CoV-2. Samples came from the ongoing ImmuneRACE study (first 160 participants) plus 1,254 subjects from 6 global collaborators. The material from the prospective study consisted of cDNA or gDNA derived from T cells, B-cell-depleted T cells, or PBMCs. HLA class I and class II types, where available, came from metadata supplied by the sample provider rather than from assay-based typing. Nearly every sample came with metadata listing a de-identified subject ID, COVID-19 status, age in years and sex. Subjects who had been exposed to COVID-19, were actively infected with it, or had recovered from it provided the deeply sampled blood TCRbeta repertoires that made up the dataset.

On this clone itself: This clone's antigen is unknown. The sample holds no much larger clone one base away, and base qualities are not on file.

Results and caveats for the whole study, not just this receptor: How much clinical and demographic metadata was included differed by source and by participant, and the metadata was provided uncurated.

The immunoSEQ Assay, a bias-controlled multiplex PCR, was used to amplify TCRbeta CDR3 regions from genomic DNA. In the paper's pipeline: Nucleated cell counts per sample were estimated from amplification of reference gene primers within the assay. To quantify the absolute abundance of each unique TCRbeta CDR3 rearrangement, sequence reads were collapsed and filtered. For each sample, productive Simpson clonality was calculated as the square root of Simpson's diversity index over productive rearrangements. TCRdb mirrors the immuneACCESS table, restricted to in-frame sequences. Some clones are absent from its copies; in checked studies, under half trace to an unresolved V gene, and the reason for the others is unknown. V, J and clone size were drawn from that table, and D and trimming were deduced from the DNA. For this sample the table gives fewer than 250,000 clones, of which about four fifths were detected only once. The leading ten clones occupy about 7% of the sample.

Collaborating institutions collected whole blood in K2EDTA tubes following their own protocols. For TCRbeta analysis, collaborators shipped samples as frozen whole blood, isolated PBMCs, or DNA extracted from either of those sample types. CDR3 length: 16 amino acids, cysteine to phenylalanine. Only the CDR3 portion is preserved as DNA: 48 bases, with reading frame beginning at the first base. The V end loses 1 base and the J end loses 5 bases, and a stretch of 17 bases separates them. For CDR1 and CDR2, the germline V gene lists SGHAT and FQNNGV. What was sequenced was peripheral blood. Recombination joined TRBV11-2 with TRBJ2-5; TRBD2 is perhaps the D gene, given 7 matching bases. This receptor was taken from a man in his fifties or sixties with acute or convalescent COVID-19. The CDR3 region: CASSLVGGGRGETQYF. The bases read TGTGCCAGCAGCTTAGTGGGAGGGGGGCGCGGGGAGACCCAGTACTTC.